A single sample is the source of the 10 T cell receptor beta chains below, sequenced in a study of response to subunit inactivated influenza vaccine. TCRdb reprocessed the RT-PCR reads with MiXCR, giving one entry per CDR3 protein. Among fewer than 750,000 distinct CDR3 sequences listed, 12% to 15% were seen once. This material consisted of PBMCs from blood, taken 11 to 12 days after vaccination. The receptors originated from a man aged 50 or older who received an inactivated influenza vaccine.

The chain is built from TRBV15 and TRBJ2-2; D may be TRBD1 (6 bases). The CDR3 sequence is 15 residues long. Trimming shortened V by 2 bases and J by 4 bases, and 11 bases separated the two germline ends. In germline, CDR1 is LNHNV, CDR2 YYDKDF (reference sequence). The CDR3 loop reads CATSRLDRSTGELFF. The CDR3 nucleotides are TGTGCCACCAGCAGATTGGACAGATCCACCGGGGAGCTGTTTTTT.

CDR3 DNA: TGCAGTGCTGTCCCAGGAGCAGGCACAGATACGCAGTATTTT. Protein product: CSAVPGAGTDTQYF. The rearrangement links TRBV20-1 to TRBJ2-3; no clear D. V was clipped by 5 bases and J by 1 base, with 13 bases between them. CDR1 DFQATT and CDR2 SNEGSKA come from the germline V gene (reference sequence). This CDR3 contains 14 residues.

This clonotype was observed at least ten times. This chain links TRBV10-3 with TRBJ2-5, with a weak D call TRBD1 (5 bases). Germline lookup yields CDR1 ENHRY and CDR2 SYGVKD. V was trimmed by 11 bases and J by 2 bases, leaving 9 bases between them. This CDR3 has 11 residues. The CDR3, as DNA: TGTGCCTCAGGGTCTCAAGAGACCCAGTACTTC. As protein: CASGSQETQYF.

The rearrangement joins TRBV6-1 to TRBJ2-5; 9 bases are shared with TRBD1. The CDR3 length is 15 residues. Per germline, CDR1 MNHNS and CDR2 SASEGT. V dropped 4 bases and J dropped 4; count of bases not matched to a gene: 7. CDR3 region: CASSGRQGDVETQYF. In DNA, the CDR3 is TGTGCCAGCAGTGGCCGACAGGGGGATGTAGAGACCCAGTACTTC.

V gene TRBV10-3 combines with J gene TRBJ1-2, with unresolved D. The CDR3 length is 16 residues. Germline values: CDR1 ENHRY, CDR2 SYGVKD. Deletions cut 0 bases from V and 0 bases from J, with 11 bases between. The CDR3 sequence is CAISESRVTANYGYTF. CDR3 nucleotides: TGTGCCATCAGTGAGTCGCGTGTCACAGCTAACTATGGCTACACCTTC.

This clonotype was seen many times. The CDR3 DNA reads TGTGCCAGCAGCCCCGTTGGGAGGGAGACCCAGTACTTC. Protein: CASSPVGRETQYF. The genes are TRBV7-9 and TRBJ2-5; D is perhaps TRBD2 (6 bases). The V gene lost 5 bases and the J gene lost 5 bases, with 12 bases spanning the gap. The length of the CDR3 is 13 residues. The germline gives CDR1 SEHNR, CDR2 FQNEAQ (reference sequence).

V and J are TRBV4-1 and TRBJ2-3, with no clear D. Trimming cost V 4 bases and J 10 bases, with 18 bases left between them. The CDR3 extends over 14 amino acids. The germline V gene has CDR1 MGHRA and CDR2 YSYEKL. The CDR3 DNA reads TGCGCCAGCAGCCCCCCCGGGTGGGTTGATCCGCAGTATTTT. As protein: CASSPPGWVDPQYF.

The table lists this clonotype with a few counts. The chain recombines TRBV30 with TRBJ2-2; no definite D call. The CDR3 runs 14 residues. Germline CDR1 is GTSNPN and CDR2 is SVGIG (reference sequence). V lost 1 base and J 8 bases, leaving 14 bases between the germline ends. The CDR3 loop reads CAWSGTKVGGELFF. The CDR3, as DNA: TGTGCCTGGAGTGGTACGAAGGTGGGGGGGGAGCTGTTTTTT.

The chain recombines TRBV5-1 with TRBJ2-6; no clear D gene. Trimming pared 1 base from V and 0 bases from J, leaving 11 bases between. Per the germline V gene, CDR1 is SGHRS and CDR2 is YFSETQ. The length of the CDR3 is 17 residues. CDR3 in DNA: TGCGCCAGCAGCTTGAGTTCGGTTGGCTCTGGGGCCAACGTCCTGACTTTC. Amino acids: CASSLSSVGSGANVLTF.

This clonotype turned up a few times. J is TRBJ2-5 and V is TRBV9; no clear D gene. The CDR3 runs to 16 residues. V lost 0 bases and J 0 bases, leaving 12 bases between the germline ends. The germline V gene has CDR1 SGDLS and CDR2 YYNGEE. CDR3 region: CASSVGFSTNQETQYF. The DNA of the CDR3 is TGTGCCAGCAGCGTAGGGTTCAGTACCAACCAAGAGACCCAGTACTTC.